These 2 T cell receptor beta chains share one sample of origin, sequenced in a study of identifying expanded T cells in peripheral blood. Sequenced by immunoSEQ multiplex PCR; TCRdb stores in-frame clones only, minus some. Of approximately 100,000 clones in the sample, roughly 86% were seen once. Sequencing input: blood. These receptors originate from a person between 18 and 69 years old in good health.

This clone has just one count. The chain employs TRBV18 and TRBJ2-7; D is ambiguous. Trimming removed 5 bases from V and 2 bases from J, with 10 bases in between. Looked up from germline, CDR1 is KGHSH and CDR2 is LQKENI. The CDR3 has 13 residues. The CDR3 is CASSEAVPYEQYF. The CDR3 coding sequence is TGTGCCAGCTCAGAGGCAGTCCCCTACGAGCAGTACTTC.

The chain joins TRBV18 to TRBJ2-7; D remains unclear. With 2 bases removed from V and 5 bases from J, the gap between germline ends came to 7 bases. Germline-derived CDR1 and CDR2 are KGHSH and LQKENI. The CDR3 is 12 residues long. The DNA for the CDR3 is TGTGCCAGCTCACCAAGCGTCGACGAGCAGTACTTC. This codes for CASSPSVDEQYF.